Included here is one TCR beta chain sequence, with context. This sample stems from a study of blood T cell repertoires in COVID-19. At the level of the study: Collection of acute and convalescent COVID-19 samples took place in the United States, Italy and Spain. T cells, B-cell-depleted T cells, or PBMCs supplied cDNA or gDNA.

CDR3 size: 15 residues. Trimming shortened V by 0 bases and J by 1 base, and 11 bases separated the two germline ends. Germline V lookup: CDR1 SGDLS, CDR2 YYNGEE. Study processing details: Amplifying reference gene primers gave estimates of nucleated cell counts. Here immunoSEQ multiplex PCR was the method, and the copy in TCRdb shows in-frame clones only, minus some. Clone size and V and J calls were adopted from that table, with D and trimming inferred from the DNA. The data show about 140,000 clones, around 80% seen once. The chain carries TRBV9 and TRBJ2-7; the D gene is possibly TRBD2 (7 bases). Material: peripheral blood. This TCR derives from a man aged 70-80 years who had recovered from COVID-19. The CDR3 region is CASSVEGGRSYEQYF. For the CDR3, the DNA is TGTGCCAGCAGCGTAGAGGGGGGGCGTTCCTACGAGCAGTACTTC.